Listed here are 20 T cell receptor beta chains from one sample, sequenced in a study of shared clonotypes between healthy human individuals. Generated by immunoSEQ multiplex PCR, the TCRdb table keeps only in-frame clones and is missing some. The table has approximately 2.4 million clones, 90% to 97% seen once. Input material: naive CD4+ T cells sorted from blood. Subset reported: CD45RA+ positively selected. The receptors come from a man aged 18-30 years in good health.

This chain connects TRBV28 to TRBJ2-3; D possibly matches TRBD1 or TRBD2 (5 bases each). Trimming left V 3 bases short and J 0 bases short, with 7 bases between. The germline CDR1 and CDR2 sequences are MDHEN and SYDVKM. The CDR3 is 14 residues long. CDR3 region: CASSFGASTDTQYF. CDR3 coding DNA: TGTGCCAGCAGTTTCGGGGCTAGCACAGATACGCAGTATTTT.

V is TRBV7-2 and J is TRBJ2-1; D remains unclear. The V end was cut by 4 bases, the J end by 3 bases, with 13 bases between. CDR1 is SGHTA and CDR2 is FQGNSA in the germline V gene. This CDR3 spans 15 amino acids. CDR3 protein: CASSSPGWDYNEQFF. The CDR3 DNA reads TGTGCCAGCAGCTCCCCCGGGTGGGACTACAATGAGCAGTTCTTC. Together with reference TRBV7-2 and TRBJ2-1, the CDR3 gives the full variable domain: GAGVSQSPSNKVTEKGKDVELRCDPISGHTALYWYRQSLGQGLEFLIYFQGNSAPDKSGLPSDRFSAERTGGSVSTLTIQRTQQEDSAVYLCASSSPGWDYNEQFFGPGTRLTVL.

In DNA, the CDR3 is TGTGCCACCAGCAGAGATCCTACCAGCCTGTCCGAGCAGTACTTC. Translation: CATSRDPTSLSEQYF. The V call is TRBV15, the J call TRBJ2-7; D remains unclear. Trimming removed 0 bases at V and 6 bases at J, with 15 bases between. The CDR3 runs 15 residues. CDR1 and CDR2 (germline): LNHNV, YYDKDF (reference sequence).

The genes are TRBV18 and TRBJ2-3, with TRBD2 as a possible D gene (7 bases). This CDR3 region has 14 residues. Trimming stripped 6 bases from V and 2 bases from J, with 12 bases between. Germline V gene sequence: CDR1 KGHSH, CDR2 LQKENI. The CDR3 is CASSAGAVTDTQYF. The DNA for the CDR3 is TGTGCCAGCTCCGCGGGGGCCGTCACAGATACGCAGTATTTT.

The CDR3 DNA is TGTGCCAGCACTCCAGGAGCGATCTCCTACGAGCAGTACTTC. It encodes CASTPGAISYEQYF. This chain joins TRBV2 and TRBJ2-7; D not resolved. V lost 7 bases and J lost 0, with 13 bases in between. CDR3 size: 14 residues. Germline lookup yields CDR1 SNHLY and CDR2 FYNNEI.

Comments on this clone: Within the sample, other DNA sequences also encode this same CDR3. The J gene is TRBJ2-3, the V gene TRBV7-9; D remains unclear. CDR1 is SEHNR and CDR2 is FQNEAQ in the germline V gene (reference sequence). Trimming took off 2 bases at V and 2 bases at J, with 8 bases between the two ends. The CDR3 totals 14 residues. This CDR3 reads CASSLTAPTDTQYF. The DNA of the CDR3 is TGTGCCAGCAGCTTAACAGCCCCCACAGATACGCAGTATTTT.

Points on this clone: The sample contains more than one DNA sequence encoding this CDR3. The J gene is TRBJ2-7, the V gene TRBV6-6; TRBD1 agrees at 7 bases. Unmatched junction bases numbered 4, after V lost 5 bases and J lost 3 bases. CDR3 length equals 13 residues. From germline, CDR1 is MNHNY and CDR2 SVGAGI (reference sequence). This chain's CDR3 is CASSRGDSYEQYF. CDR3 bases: TGTGCCAGCAGTCGTGGGGACAGCTACGAGCAGTACTTC.

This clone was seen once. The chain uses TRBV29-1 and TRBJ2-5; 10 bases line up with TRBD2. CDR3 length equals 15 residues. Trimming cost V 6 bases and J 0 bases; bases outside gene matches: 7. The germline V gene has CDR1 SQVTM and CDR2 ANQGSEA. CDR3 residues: CSVGGLAANQETQYF. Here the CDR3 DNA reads TGCAGCGTGGGAGGACTAGCGGCCAACCAAGAGACCCAGTACTTC.

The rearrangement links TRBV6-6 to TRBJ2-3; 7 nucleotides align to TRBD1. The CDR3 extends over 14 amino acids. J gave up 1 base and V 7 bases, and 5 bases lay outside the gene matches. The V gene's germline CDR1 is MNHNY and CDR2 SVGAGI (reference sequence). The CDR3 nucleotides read TGTGCCAGCAAAAGACAGGGTGGCACAGATACGCAGTATTTT. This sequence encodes CASKRQGGTDTQYF.

This CDR3 is CASRIGQGNTEAFF. CDR3 DNA: TGCGCCAGCAGGATCGGACAGGGGAACACTGAAGCTTTCTTT. This sequence joins TRBV5-1 and TRBJ1-1; 8 bases align to TRBD1. The germline V gene encodes CDR1 SGHRS and CDR2 YFSETQ. The CDR3 consists of 14 residues. The V gene end was trimmed by 5 bases and the J gene end by 1 base; junction bases not matched to a gene: 4.

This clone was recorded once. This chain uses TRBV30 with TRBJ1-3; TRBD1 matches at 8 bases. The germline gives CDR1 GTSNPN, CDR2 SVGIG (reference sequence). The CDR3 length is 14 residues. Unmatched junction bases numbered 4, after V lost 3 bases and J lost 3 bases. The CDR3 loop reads CAWSSDRVGNTIYF. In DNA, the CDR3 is TGTGCCTGGAGCTCGGACAGGGTTGGAAACACCATATATTTT.

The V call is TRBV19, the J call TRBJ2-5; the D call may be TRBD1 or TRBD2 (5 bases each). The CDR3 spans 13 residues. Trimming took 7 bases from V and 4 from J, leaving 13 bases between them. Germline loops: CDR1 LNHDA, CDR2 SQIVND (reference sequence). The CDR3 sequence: CASTYSGPETQYF. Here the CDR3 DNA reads TGTGCCAGTACCTACTCGGGACCAGAGACCCAGTACTTC. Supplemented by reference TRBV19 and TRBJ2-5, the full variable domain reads DGGITQSPKYLFRKEGQNVTLSCEQNLNHDAMYWYRQDPGQGLRLIYYSQIVNDFQKGDIAEGYSVSREKKESFPLTVTSAQKNPTAFYLCASTYSGPETQYFGPGTRLLVL.

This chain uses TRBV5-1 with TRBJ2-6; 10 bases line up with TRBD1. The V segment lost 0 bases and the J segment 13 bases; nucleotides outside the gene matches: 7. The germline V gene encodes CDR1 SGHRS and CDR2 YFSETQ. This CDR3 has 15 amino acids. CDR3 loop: CASSLESGQGRVLTF. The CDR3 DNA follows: TGCGCCAGCAGCTTGGAGTCGGGACAGGGGAGAGTCCTGACTTTC.

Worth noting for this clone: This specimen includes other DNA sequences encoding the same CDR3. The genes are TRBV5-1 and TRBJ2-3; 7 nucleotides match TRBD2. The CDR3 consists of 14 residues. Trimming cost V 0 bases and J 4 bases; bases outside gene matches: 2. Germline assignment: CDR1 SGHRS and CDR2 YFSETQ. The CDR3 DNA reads TGCGCCAGCAGCTTGGGACTAGCACCAGATACGCAGTATTTT. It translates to CASSLGLAPDTQYF.

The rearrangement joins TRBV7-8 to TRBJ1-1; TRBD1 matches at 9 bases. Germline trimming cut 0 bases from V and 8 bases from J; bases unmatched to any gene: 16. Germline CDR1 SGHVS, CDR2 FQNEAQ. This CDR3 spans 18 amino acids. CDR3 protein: CASSLAHLSGQGFIEAFF. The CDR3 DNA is TGTGCCAGCAGCTTAGCGCATTTGTCGGGACAGGGATTTATCGAAGCTTTCTTT.

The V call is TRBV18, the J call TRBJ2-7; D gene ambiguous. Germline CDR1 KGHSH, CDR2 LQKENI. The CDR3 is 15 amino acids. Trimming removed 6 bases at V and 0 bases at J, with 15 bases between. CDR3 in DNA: TGTGCCAGCTCGAGAATCGGGTCAAGCTCCTACGAGCAGTACTTC. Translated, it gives CASSRIGSSSYEQYF. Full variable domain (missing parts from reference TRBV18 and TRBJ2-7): NAGVMQNPRHLVRRRGQEARLRCSPMKGHSHVYWYRQLPEEGLKFMVYLQKENIIDESGMPKERFSAEFPKEGPSILRIQQVVRGDSAAYFCASSRIGSSSYEQYFGPGTRLTVT.

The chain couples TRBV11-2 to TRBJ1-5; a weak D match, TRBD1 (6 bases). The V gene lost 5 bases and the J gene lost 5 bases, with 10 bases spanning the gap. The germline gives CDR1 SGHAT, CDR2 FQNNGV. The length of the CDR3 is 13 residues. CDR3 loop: CASSKDSDQPQHF. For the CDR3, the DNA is TGTGCCAGCAGCAAGGACAGTGATCAGCCCCAGCATTTT. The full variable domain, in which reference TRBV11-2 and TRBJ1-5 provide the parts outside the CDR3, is EAGVAQSPRYKIIEKRQSVAFWCNPISGHATLYWYQQILGQGPKLLIQFQNNGVVDDSQLPKDRFSAERLKGVDSTLKIQPAKLEDSAVYLCASSKDSDQPQHFGDGTRLSIL.

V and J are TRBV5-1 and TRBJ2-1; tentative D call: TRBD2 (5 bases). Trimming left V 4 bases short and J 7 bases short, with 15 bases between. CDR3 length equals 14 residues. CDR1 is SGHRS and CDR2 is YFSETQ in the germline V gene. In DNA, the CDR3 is TGCGCCAGCAGCCCAACTATCAGAGGGAATGAGCAGTTCTTC. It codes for CASSPTIRGNEQFF.

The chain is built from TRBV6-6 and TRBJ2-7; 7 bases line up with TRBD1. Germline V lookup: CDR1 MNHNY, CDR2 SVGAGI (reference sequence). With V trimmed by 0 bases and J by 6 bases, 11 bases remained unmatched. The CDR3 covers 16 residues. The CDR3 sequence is CASSYSRTRGPGEQYF. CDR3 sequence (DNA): TGTGCCAGCAGTTACTCGAGAACTAGGGGGCCCGGCGAGCAGTACTTC.

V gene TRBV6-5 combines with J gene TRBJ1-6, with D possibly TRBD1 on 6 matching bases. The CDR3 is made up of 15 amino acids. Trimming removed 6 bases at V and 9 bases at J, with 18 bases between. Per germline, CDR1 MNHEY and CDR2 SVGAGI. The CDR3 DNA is TGTGCCAGCAGCATAATACAGGGAAAGGGTTCACCCCTCCACTTT. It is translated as CASSIIQGKGSPLHF.